This T cell receptor beta chain was identified during a study of cytotoxic CD8 clonotypes in ibrutinib-treated CLL. Study information: The cohort had 11 relapsed/refractory and around 15 treatment-naive patients, 17 to 18 IGHV unmutated. Responses: about 25 partial, 2 complete; after median around 70 months, around 14 stayed remitted, approximately twelve progressed.

Whole-study results and caveats: Clonality correlated strongly with circulating CD8+ T cells and exceeded age-matched healthy donors at baseline.

This clone was observed a single time. Antigen: not known. The germline V gene encodes CDR1 DFQATT and CDR2 SNEGSKA (reference sequence). V lost 3 bases and J lost 4, with 3 bases in between. The CDR3 covers 10 residues. Profiling relied on immunoSEQ multiplex PCR, and the TCRdb table lists in-frame clones only, not all of them. Of roughly 52,000 clones listed, roughly 53% are singletons. V and J are TRBV20-1 and TRBJ1-2; D gene uncertain. The sample consisted of PBMCs, taken after 12 months of ibrutinib treatment. This receptor was identified in a human donor with chronic lymphocytic leukemia. This chain's CDR3 is CSASRYGYTF. In DNA form, the CDR3 reads TGCAGTGCTAGCCGCTATGGCTACACCTTC.